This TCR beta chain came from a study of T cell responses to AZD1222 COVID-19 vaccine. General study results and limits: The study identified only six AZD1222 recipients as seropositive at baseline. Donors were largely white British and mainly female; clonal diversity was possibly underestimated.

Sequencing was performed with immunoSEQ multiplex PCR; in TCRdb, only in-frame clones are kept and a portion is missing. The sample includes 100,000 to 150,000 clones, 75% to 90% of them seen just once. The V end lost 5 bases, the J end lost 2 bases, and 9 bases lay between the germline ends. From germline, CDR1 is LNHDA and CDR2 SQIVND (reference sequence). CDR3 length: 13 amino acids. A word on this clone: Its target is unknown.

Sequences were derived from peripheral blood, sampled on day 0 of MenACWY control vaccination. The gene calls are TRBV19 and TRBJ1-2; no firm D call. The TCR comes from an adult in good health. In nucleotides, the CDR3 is TGTGCCAGTAGTTTGGCGGGGAACTATGGCTACACCTTC. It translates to CASSLAGNYGYTF.